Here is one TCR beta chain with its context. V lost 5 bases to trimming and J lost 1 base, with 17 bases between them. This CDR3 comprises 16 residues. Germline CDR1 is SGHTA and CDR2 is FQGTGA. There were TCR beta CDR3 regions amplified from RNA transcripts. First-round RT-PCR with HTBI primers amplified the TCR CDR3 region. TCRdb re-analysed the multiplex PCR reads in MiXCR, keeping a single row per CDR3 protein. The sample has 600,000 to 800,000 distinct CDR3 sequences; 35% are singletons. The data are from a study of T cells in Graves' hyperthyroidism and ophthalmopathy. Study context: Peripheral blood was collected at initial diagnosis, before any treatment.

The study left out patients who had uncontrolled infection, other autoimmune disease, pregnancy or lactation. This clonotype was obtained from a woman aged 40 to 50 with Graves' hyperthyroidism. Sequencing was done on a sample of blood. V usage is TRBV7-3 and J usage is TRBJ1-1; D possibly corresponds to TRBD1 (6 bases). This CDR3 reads CASSLSSGTRNTEAFF. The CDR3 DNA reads TGTGCCAGCAGCCTGTCATCCGGGACAAGGAACACTGAAGCTTTCTTT.